Below, 23 T cell receptor beta chains from the same sample are listed, as sequenced in a study of graft-versus-host responses after intestinal transplantation. These receptors' targets are unknown. Measured with immunoSEQ multiplex PCR; TCRdb has only the in-frame clones, and not every one. The sample holds about 70,000 clones, roughly 91% seen once. Sequencing used unstimulated CD8+ T cells sorted from spleen or lymph node cells, obtained before intestinal transplant. The receptors derive from a human donor who received an intestinal transplant.

The chain is built from TRBV6-5 and TRBJ2-1; the match to TRBD1 covers 8 bases. V shed 6 bases and J 3 bases; nucleotides not matched to a gene: 4. Germline V gives CDR1 MNHEY, CDR2 SVGAGI. The CDR3 spans 14 residues. The DNA of the CDR3 is TGTGCCAGCAGCCCGGGACAGGACTACAATGAGCAGTTCTTC. Translation gives CASSPGQDYNEQFF.

This chain joins TRBV13 and TRBJ1-4, with TRBD1 as a possible D gene (5 bases). The CDR3 has 17 amino acids. The germline V gene encodes CDR1 PRHDT and CDR2 FYEKMQ (reference sequence). V was clipped by 5 bases and J by 0 bases, with 16 bases between them. CDR3 protein: CASSLAQVLATNEKLFF. In DNA, the CDR3 is TGTGCCAGCAGCCTCGCACAGGTCCTTGCAACTAATGAAAAACTGTTTTTT.

V usage is TRBV5-5 and J usage is TRBJ2-1; the match to TRBD2 covers 13 bases. The CDR3 spans 18 residues. Germline V gives CDR1 SGHKS, CDR2 YYEKEE (reference sequence). V lost 0 bases and J lost 0; bases outside the gene matches: 3. The DNA of the CDR3 is TGTGCCAGCAGCTTGGAACTAGCGGGGGGGAGCTCCTACAATGAGCAGTTCTTC. This gives the protein CASSLELAGGSSYNEQFF.

The V and J genes are TRBV15 and TRBJ1-6, with a weak D call TRBD1 (6 bases). Trimming removed 5 bases from V and 9 bases from J, with 14 bases in between. This CDR3 is built from 14 residues. Germline V gene lookup returns CDR1 LNHNV and CDR2 YYDKDF (reference sequence). CDR3 residues: CATSGGQLSSPLHF. In DNA form, the CDR3 reads TGTGCCACCAGCGGCGGACAGTTGAGTTCACCCCTCCACTTT.

This clone was seen a few times. The V call is TRBV13, the J call TRBJ1-1, with D possibly TRBD1 on 5 matching bases. The CDR3 covers 14 residues. The V and J ends lost 10 bases and 0 bases respectively, with 15 bases between them. Germline CDR1 and CDR2: PRHDT and FYEKMQ (reference sequence). The CDR3 spells CATTQGILNTEAFF. DNA of the CDR3: TGTGCCACCACCCAGGGAATCCTGAACACTGAAGCTTTCTTT. Using reference TRBV13 and TRBJ1-1 for the parts outside the CDR3, the full variable domain is AAGVIQSPRHLIKEKRETATLKCYPIPRHDTVYWYQQGPGQDPQFLISFYEKMQSDKGSIPDRFSAQQFSDYHSELNMSSLELGDSALYFCATTQGILNTEAFFGQGTRLTVV.

This sequence joins TRBV15 and TRBJ1-4, with D possibly being TRBD1 (5 bases). The V end lost 5 bases, the J end lost 8 bases, and 6 bases lay between the germline ends. The CDR3 covers 11 residues. The germline CDR1 and CDR2 sequences are LNHNV and YYDKDF (reference sequence). The CDR3 nucleotides read TGTGCCACCAGCGCAGGGGAAAAACTGTTTTTT. Amino acid sequence: CATSAGEKLFF.

Regarding this clone: A junction end diverges from the germline sequence, so it may reflect a read error. The chain has TRBV6-6 and TRBJ2-5; maybe TRBD2 (6 bases). The CDR3 has 14 amino acids. Germline CDR1 MNHNY, CDR2 SVGAGI (reference sequence). CDR3 residues: CASTYLSGQETQYF. The CDR3 DNA reads TGTGCCAGCACTTACCTTAGCGGACAAGAGACCCAGTACTTC.

This clone came up once. The chain is built from TRBV27 and TRBJ2-3; 8 positions match TRBD1. The CDR3 sequence is 18 residues long. Germline trimming cut 1 base from V and 1 base from J; bases unmatched to any gene: 10. Germline V lookup: CDR1 MNHEY, CDR2 SMNVEV (reference sequence). CDR3 protein: CASSLWGYRGEGTDTQYF. In nucleotides, the CDR3 is TGTGCCAGCAGTTTATGGGGCTACAGGGGGGAGGGCACAGATACGCAGTATTTT.

V and J are TRBV7-9 and TRBJ2-3; the match to TRBD2 covers 13 bases. V shed 4 bases, J shed 9 bases, and the junction held 10 bases outside the gene matches. CDR3 length: 16 amino acids. In germline, CDR1 is SEHNR, CDR2 FQNEAQ (reference sequence). Written as DNA, the CDR3 is TGTGCCAGCAGCTCACTAGCGGGGGGGAGTTGGGAGACGCAGTATTTT. It codes for CASSSLAGGSWETQYF.

The chain links TRBV18 to TRBJ2-5, with D possibly matching TRBD1 (5 bases). Germline V gene sequence: CDR1 KGHSH, CDR2 LQKENI. The CDR3 spans 15 residues. Between the trimmed V and J ends, which lost 6 bases and 7 bases, there was a span of 21 bases. CDR3 region: CASSTKFRARATQYF. In nucleotides, the CDR3 is TGTGCCAGCTCCACCAAATTCAGGGCCCGAGCGACCCAGTACTTC. The full variable domain, with the rest looked up from reference TRBV18 and TRBJ2-5, is NAGVMQNPRHLVRRRGQEARLRCSPMKGHSHVYWYRQLPEEGLKFMVYLQKENIIDESGMPKERFSAEFPKEGPSILRIQQVVRGDSAAYFCASSTKFRARATQYFGPGTRLLVL.

This clone was picked up one time. CDR3 protein: CASSFPGQGARGTEAFF. CDR3 in DNA: TGTGCCAGCAGCTTTCCGGGACAGGGGGCGCGGGGCACTGAAGCTTTCTTT. The chain joins TRBV7-8 to TRBJ1-1; TRBD1 aligns across 12 bases. CDR1 is SGHVS, CDR2 FQNEAQ, per germline. Trimming at V came to 3 bases and at J to 4 bases, leaving 9 bases not matched to a gene. The CDR3 spans 17 residues.

The count of this clone is one. A read error may produce the germline difference seen at one junction end. The chain couples TRBV2 to TRBJ1-1; D remains unclear. In germline, CDR1 is SNHLY, CDR2 FYNNEI. The CDR3 loop spans 12 amino acids. This CDR3 is CAREDMNPEAFF. CDR3 bases: TGTGCCAGAGAAGACATGAACCCTGAAGCTTTCTTT.

V is TRBV18 and J is TRBJ2-7; D gene unclear. This CDR3 region has 12 residues. Germline CDR1 KGHSH, CDR2 LQKENI. Trimming removed 6 bases from V and 0 bases from J, with 6 bases in between. The CDR3 bases are TGTGCCAGCTCCCCTCTCTCCTACGAGCAGTACTTC. Amino acid sequence: CASSPLSYEQYF.

The chain links TRBV5-1 to TRBJ1-5; maybe TRBD1 (6 bases). Germline loops: CDR1 SGHRS, CDR2 YFSETQ. V lost 4 bases and J lost 3, with 8 bases in between. This CDR3 has 13 residues. In DNA form, the CDR3 reads TGCGCCAGCAGCCCAGGGGACAATCAGCCCCAGCATTTT. The encoded protein is CASSPGDNQPQHF.

The chain employs TRBV7-8 and TRBJ2-5, with 11 nucleotides matching TRBD2. V shed 1 base, J shed 5 bases, and the junction held 3 bases outside the gene matches. The germline V gene has CDR1 SGHVS and CDR2 FQNEAQ. The CDR3 has 15 amino acids. The DNA of the CDR3 is TGTGCCAGCAGCTTAGTGCTAGCGGGGGGTGAGACCCAGTACTTC. Translating it yields CASSLVLAGGETQYF.

The V gene is TRBV7-8, the J gene TRBJ2-3; the D is unclear. Germline V gives CDR1 SGHVS, CDR2 FQNEAQ. Deletions cut 5 bases from V and 1 base from J, with 16 bases between. This CDR3 has 16 residues. The chain's CDR3 is CASSPTLAIGTDTQYF. CDR3 in DNA: TGTGCCAGCAGCCCAACGTTAGCAATCGGCACAGATACGCAGTATTTT.

V is TRBV15 and J is TRBJ2-7; TRBD1 aligns across 7 bases. V was pared by 3 bases and J by 2 bases, with 7 bases of the junction left unmatched. Germline V gene lookup returns CDR1 LNHNV and CDR2 YYDKDF (reference sequence). This CDR3 is 15 amino acids long. The CDR3 DNA reads TGTGCCACCAGCAGGGACTCGGGGACAGCCTACGAGCAGTACTTC. It translates to CATSRDSGTAYEQYF.

This sequence joins TRBV11-2 and TRBJ1-1; no firm D call. The CDR3 runs 13 residues. Trimming took 1 base from V and 5 from J, leaving 8 bases between them. Germline CDR1 reads SGHAT; CDR2 reads FQNNGV. The CDR3 loop is CASSLVGRTEAFF. The CDR3 DNA follows: TGTGCCAGCAGCTTAGTGGGCAGAACTGAAGCTTTCTTT.

The chain carries TRBV9 and TRBJ1-5; possible D gene TRBD1, 6 bases. V was cut by 3 bases and J by 3 bases, with 16 bases left in between. The germline V gene encodes CDR1 SGDLS and CDR2 YYNGEE. The CDR3 runs 16 residues. The CDR3 region is CASSGGGGGANQPQHF. CDR3 DNA: TGTGCCAGCAGCGGGGGGGGCGGCGGAGCCAATCAGCCCCAGCATTTT. Full variable domain (remainder filled in from reference TRBV9 and TRBJ1-5): DSGVTQTPKHLITATGQRVTLRCSPRSGDLSVYWYQQSLDQGLQFLIQYYNGEERAKGNILERFSAQQFPDLHSELNLSSLELGDSALYFCASSGGGGGANQPQHFGDGTRLSIL.

V gene TRBV29-1 combines with J gene TRBJ2-1; 7 nucleotides line up with TRBD2. The CDR3 length is 13 residues. Germline trimming cut 4 bases from V and 5 bases from J; bases unmatched to any gene: 5. Germline V gene sequence: CDR1 SQVTM, CDR2 ANQGSEA. CDR3 loop: CSVGGGSHNEQFF. CDR3 in DNA: TGCAGCGTTGGGGGGGGATCCCACAATGAGCAGTTCTTC.

The chain recombines TRBV7-8 with TRBJ2-1; D is possibly TRBD2 (6 bases). The CDR3 length is 14 residues. Germline assignment: CDR1 SGHVS and CDR2 FQNEAQ. Deletions cut 0 bases from V and 4 bases from J, with 7 bases between. DNA of the CDR3: TGTGCCAGCAGCTTAGCGGGAGGTTACAATGAGCAGTTCTTC. It codes for CASSLAGGYNEQFF.

The chain joins TRBV11-2 to TRBJ2-7; 7 nucleotides agree with TRBD2. The length of the CDR3 is 12 residues. V shed 3 bases, J shed 5 bases, and the junction held 1 base outside the gene matches. Germline V lookup: CDR1 SGHAT, CDR2 FQNNGV. CDR3: CASSFGGNEQYF. Written as DNA, the CDR3 is TGTGCCAGCAGCTTCGGGGGGAACGAGCAGTACTTC. The entire variable domain, with the rest obtained from reference TRBV11-2 and TRBJ2-7, is as follows: EAGVAQSPRYKIIEKRQSVAFWCNPISGHATLYWYQQILGQGPKLLIQFQNNGVVDDSQLPKDRFSAERLKGVDSTLKIQPAKLEDSAVYLCASSFGGNEQYFGPGTRLTVT.

The genes are TRBV9 and TRBJ2-7; 7 nucleotides align to TRBD2. The CDR3 is 16 residues long. V dropped 4 bases and J dropped 0; count of bases not matched to a gene: 10. Germline-derived CDR1 and CDR2 are SGDLS and YYNGEE. CDR3 loop: CASSQGGEGSSYEQYF. CDR3 nucleotides: TGTGCCAGCAGCCAAGGCGGGGAGGGCAGCTCCTACGAGCAGTACTTC.